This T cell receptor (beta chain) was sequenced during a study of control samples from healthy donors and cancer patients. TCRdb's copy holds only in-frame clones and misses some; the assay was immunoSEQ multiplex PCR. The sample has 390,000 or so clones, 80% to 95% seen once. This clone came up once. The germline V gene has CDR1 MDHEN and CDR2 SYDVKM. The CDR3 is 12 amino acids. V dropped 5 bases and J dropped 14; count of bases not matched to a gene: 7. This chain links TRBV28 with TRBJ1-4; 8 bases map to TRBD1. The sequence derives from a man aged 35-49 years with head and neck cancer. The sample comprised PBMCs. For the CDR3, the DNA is TGTGCCAGCAGTACCGGACAGGGCGAGCTGTTTTTT. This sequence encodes CASSTGQGELFF.